The clone carrying this T cell receptor (beta chain) has a count of ten or more. Antigen: not known. Germline assignment: CDR1 MNHNS and CDR2 SASEGT. This CDR3 has 15 amino acids. V lost 7 bases and J 9 bases, leaving 22 bases between the germline ends. The library was built from roughly 400 ng RNA with molecular barcoded adaptors for alpha/delta and beta/gamma chains. TCRdb analysed the reads with MiXCR anew, one entry per CDR3 protein. The sample contains approximately 140,000 distinct CDR3 sequences, 13% of which appear only once. This sample was included in a study of read filtering for tumor transcriptome and immune sequencing. Study observations and caveats: Approximately 79% of IR-seq clonotypes had a single read, yet these held approximately 3.7% of reads.

Sequenced input: a population of CD138-negative cells sorted from bone marrow. V gene TRBV6-1 combines with J gene TRBJ2-1; D is unresolved. The receptor comes from a donor at least 40 years old with multiple myeloma. This CDR3 is CASTIAQRLLPEQFF. The CDR3 region has the DNA TGTGCCAGCACAATCGCACAGCGACTCCTTCCTGAGCAGTTCTTC.